One T cell receptor (beta chain) is described in this entry. The antigen is unknown. V was pared by 7 bases and J by 6 bases, with 15 bases between. In germline, CDR1 is SGHNT, CDR2 YENEEA. CDR3 size: 13 residues. Clones were sequenced by immunoSEQ multiplex PCR, and TCRdb holds only the in-frame ones, with some missing. The sample yields some 43,000 clones, 85% to 90% seen once. The data are from a study of OX40 agonist ivuxolimab in advanced cancers. Study-level background: The patients received agonistic anti-OX40 (CD134) antibody ivuxolimab. Ivuxolimab was administered intravenously to patients at 0.01 to 10 mg/kg every 2 weeks. Study conclusions and caveats: Both blood CD4+ and CD8+ T cells showed clonal growth by week 6 at 0.1 to 3.0 mg/kg. Mean expanded clone counts were higher in CD8+ than CD4+ T cells.

The TCR comes from an adult with an advanced solid tumor such as melanoma, head and neck, liver or kidney cancer. The input for sequencing was CD4+ or CD8+ T cells sorted from blood, taken in a trial of the OX40 agonist ivuxolimab. This rearrangement joins TRBV11-3 to TRBJ1-2, with D unclear. DNA for the CDR3: TGTGCCAGCACCATGGACGGGTTCAATGGCTACACCTTC. It translates to CASTMDGFNGYTF.